This entry describes one T cell receptor (beta chain). This clonotype appeared a few times. This clone's antigen is unknown. No base qualities exist here, and no much larger clone lies one base off it. This sample was taken from a study of response to subunit inactivated influenza vaccine (dated 2018 in TCRdb). Some background on the complete study: The study used deep quantitative T cell receptor repertoire profiling to track responses to a trivalent subunit inactivated influenza vaccine. The study at large found these results: The authors proposed that each seasonal influenza vaccination may bring in only a limited number of new T cells.

The CDR3, from cysteine to phenylalanine, totals 16 residues. Of all the DNA, just the CDR3 is kept, 48 bases in frame from base 1. V is shortened by 0 bases, J by 3 bases, and the region joining them spans 14 bases. CDR1 and CDR2, per the germline V gene (reference sequence), are GTSNPN and SVGIG. The library was prepared using RT-PCR. TCRdb shows the sequencer as Illumina HiSeq 2500. TCRdb reprocessing: public reads trimmed at Q25 with fastp, clones called with MiXCR, in-frame beta chains kept. Entries that share a CDR3 protein sequence are merged under the most common genes and DNA. Within this sample are fewer than 250,000 distinct CDR3 sequences, with around 14% of them counted one time only. The top ten clones comprise 20% to 30% of the sample.

The chain is encoded by TRBV30 joined to TRBJ2-2; TRBD2 is a possible D gene, resting on 5 matching bases. The sequenced sample was CD8+ T cells sorted from PBMCs, obtained roughly 5 days after vaccination. The receptor's source is a man aged 50 to 59 who received an inactivated influenza vaccine. Donor details come from another sample of the same person, matched by shared clones. The DNA is TGTGCCTGGAGTGTACGGTCTAGCCGCGACACCGGGGAGCTGTTTTTT. Its coded protein is CAWSVRSSRDTGELFF.